The source of this TCR beta chain is a study of T cells after yellow fever vaccination (dated by TCRdb to between 2018 and 2021). Study-wide context: Libraries from fractions with low cell numbers were prepared with the SMART-Seq v4 Ultra Low Input RNA kit. To follow T-cell clones before and after primary and booster YFV17D yellow fever vaccination, bulk TCR alpha and beta repertoires were sequenced over time. Two healthy male donors made up the cohort, one aged 18 to 30 years and the other aged 30 to 40 years. Blood samples were taken at several timepoints before and after primary and secondary immunization, and bulk PBMC replicates and cell subsets were isolated. Broad study findings and their caveats: Because only a couple of donors were included in the study, the extent to which the findings can be generalized is limited. A small fraction of clonotypes showed up in both the CD4 and CD8 compartments, probably as a result of convergent recombination. Most clones expanded after primary vaccination were re-detected after the booster (approximately 95% of CD4 and around 88% of CD8), suggesting broad memory maintenance. Computational filtering was needed because FACS-sorted repertoires could contain abundant contaminating clonotypes from the bulk population. The secondary T-cell response was found to be weaker but faster than the primary response, with a peak reached on day 5 rather than on day 15.

Points on this clonotype: Its antigen is currently not known. The sample holds no much larger clone one base away, and base qualities are not on file.

TCR cDNA was synthesized by 5'RACE template switching, through which a universal primer site and unique molecular identifiers were introduced. Priming of cDNA synthesis was performed from both the TCR alpha and TCR beta constant segments. Library amplification involved two PCR steps, and the second step added sample barcodes and sequencing adapters. Sequencing of libraries was done on Illumina HiSeq 2500 (2x100 bp) or NovaSeq (2x150 bp). As for the original processing: Reads were demultiplexed and collapsed into UMI consensus sequences with MIGEC, and V(D)J alignment was performed with MiXCR. Vaccine-responding clonotypes were defined with edgeR using replicate PBMC samples, requiring FDR below 0.01 and a log2 fold change above 5 up to day 15. Each bulk clonotype received a CD4 or CD8 identity based on whether the sequenced CD4 or CD8 repertoire contained that clonotype at higher abundance. TCRdb redid the processing of the public reads, applying fastp at Q25 and MiXCR, and retained in-frame beta chains. Rows with a matching CDR3 protein are joined into one entry that keeps the most common DNA and genes. TCRdb's processing, not the authors', yielded these V and J calls. In this sample the table shows approximately 550,000 distinct CDR3 sequences, about a fifth of which occur a single time. The ten largest clones add up to approximately 14% of the sample.

Trimming takes 4 bases off V and 2 bases off J; junction bases not matched to a gene: 1. The CDR3 spans 13 residues, from the cysteine through the phenylalanine. The DNA shown is the 39-base CDR3, in frame from base 1. Taken from the germline V gene, the CDR1 and CDR2 loops are SQVTM and ANQGSEA. This specimen's treatment or condition label, interpreted: live attenuated yellow fever vaccine strain. At each blood-draw timepoint, two biological replicates of bulk PBMCs were collected. PBMCs were isolated from peripheral blood using a standard Ficoll-Paque protocol. TriZol was used to extract RNA from bulk PBMCs, from CD4 and CD8 fractions, and from dextramer-positive and dextramer-negative fractions.

The source of this sequence is a man between 25 and 39 years old who received the YFV17D yellow fever vaccine. The sequencing used PBMCs, collected 15 days after the yellow fever booster vaccination. This chain is built from TRBV29-1 and TRBJ2-1; TRBD2 lines up with 8 middle nucleotides. The CDR3 here reads CSVGGLAYNEQFF. In nucleotide form, the sequence is TGCAGCGTTGGGGGACTAGCCTACAATGAGCAGTTCTTC.